These T cell receptor beta chains were read from a single sample in a study of shared clonotypes between healthy human individuals. Profiling relied on immunoSEQ multiplex PCR, and the TCRdb table lists in-frame clones only, not all of them. The sample has over 850,000 clones; roughly 74% are singletons. The specimen was memory CD4+ T cells from PBMCs. These receptor sequences come from a young man in good health. Some clones in this sample may be carry-over from other donors' samples. The CDR3 runs from the conserved cysteine through the conserved F or W. A D gene is named only where the DNA matches it firmly. Rows give clone size only sometimes, using once, few, many, or a class for an expanded clone.

>TRBJ2-3|TRBV28|-|TRBD1
CASRGGQGSTDTQYF
TGTGCCAGCAGGGGCGGACAGGGTAGCACAGATACGCAGTATTTT
>TRBJ2-7|TRBV6-5|many|-
CASSYSGALGTF
TGTGCCAGCAGTTACTCGGGGGCCCTAGGGACCTTC
>TRBJ1-2|TRBV2|-|-
CASRGDSSLYGYTF
TGTGCCAGCAGGGGAGACAGCAGTTTATATGGCTACACCTTC
>TRBJ1-5|TRBV5-5|few|-
CASSFNGGPNQPQHF
TGTGCCAGCAGCTTCAACGGGGGCCCGAATCAGCCCCAGCATTTT
>TRBJ1-3|TRBV7-9|many|-
CASTQSGNTIYF
TGTGCCAGCACGCAGTCTGGAAACACCATATATTTT
>TRBJ1-2|TRBV28|once|-
CASSIKGLTWRPPVNTF
TGTGCCAGCAGTATTAAGGGGTTGACATGGCGTCCCCCCGTAAACACCTTC
>TRBJ2-7|TRBV6-1|-|-
CASSEGKPGTMGFLYEQYF
TGTGCCAGCAGTGAGGGAAAGCCCGGGACAATGGGGTTTTTGTACGAGCAGTACTTC
>TRBJ1-2|TRBV28|few|-
CASSYSWDGYTF
TGTGCCAGCAGCTATTCCTGGGACGGCTACACCTTC
>TRBJ2-7|TRBV12-5|-|-
CASGLVLVSDSYEQYF
TGTGCTAGTGGTTTGGTACTGGTTTCGGACTCCTACGAGCAGTACTTC
>TRBJ2-1|TRBV6-5|-|-
CASSQGLTEYNEQFF
TGTGCCAGCAGCCAGGGACTTACTGAATACAATGAGCAGTTCTTC
>TRBJ2-1|TRBV29-1|-|TRBD2
CSVQSGSLLNEQFF
TGCAGCGTTCAAAGCGGGAGTCTCCTCAATGAGCAGTTCTTC
>TRBJ2-7|TRBV2|-|-
CASRAGRDSSYEQYF
TGTGCCAGCAGAGCCGGGCGCGACAGTTCCTACGAGCAGTACTTC
>TRBJ2-3|TRBV21-1|-|-
CASSKARGGEDTDTQYF
TGTGCCAGCAGCAAAGCGCGGGGGGGCGAGGACACAGATACGCAGTATTTT
>TRBJ1-1|TRBV2|-|TRBD1
CASSRDSTVGREAFF
TGTGCCAGCAGTAGGGACAGTACAGTAGGTCGTGAAGCTTTCTTT
>TRBJ2-2|TRBV28|-|TRBD2
CASNSGGRKNTGELFF
TGTGCCAGCAATTCGGGCGGGAGGAAGAACACCGGGGAGCTGTTTTTT
>TRBJ2-7|TRBV7-2|once|-
CASSKSYEQYF
TGTGCCAGCAGTAAGTCCTACGAGCAGTACTTC
>TRBJ2-1|TRBV7-2|-|TRBD2
CASSSRVSGRSLFSEQFF
TGTGCCAGCAGCTCCAGAGTAAGCGGGAGATCCCTCTTTAGTGAGCAGTTCTTC
>TRBJ1-5|TRBV7-2|once|TRBD1
CASSLQGGNQPQHF
TGTGCCAGCAGCCTACAGGGGGGGAATCAGCCCCAGCATTTT
>TRBJ1-2|TRBV2|few|-
CASRLETGVYYGYTF
TGTGCCAGCAGGCTCGAGACAGGAGTCTACTATGGCTACACCTTC
>TRBJ2-2|TRBV6-5|-|-
CASSPSGAGVGELFF
TGTGCCAGCAGCCCTTCGGGGGCGGGCGTCGGGGAGCTGTTTTTT
>TRBJ1-2|TRBV11-1|-|-
CASSGVGRQGGYTF
TGTGCCAGCAGCGGCGTAGGACGCCAGGGAGGCTACACCTTC
>TRBJ1-5|TRBV5-1|once|-
CASSPGRTDQPQHF
TGCGCCAGCAGCCCGGGACGGACGGATCAGCCCCAGCATTTT
>TRBJ2-7|TRBV5-5|-|TRBD1
CASSLAPGTGGYEQYF
TGTGCCAGCAGCTTGGCCCCCGGGACAGGGGGGTACGAGCAGTACTTC
>TRBJ1-5|TRBV25-1|-|TRBD1
CASSRQGAGQPQHF
TGTGCCAGCAGTCGGCAGGGGGCGGGTCAGCCCCAGCATTTT
>TRBJ1-2|TRBV4-2|-|-
CASSRLGGAANYGYTF
TGTGCCAGCAGCCGCCTCGGAGGGGCGGCGAACTATGGCTACACCTTC
>TRBJ2-1|TRBV15|many|-
CATSRPGSADGEQFF
TGTGCCACCAGCAGACCGGGATCAGCAGATGGGGAGCAGTTCTTC
>TRBJ2-7|TRBV5-1|-|-
CASSLGRTDSYEQYF
TGCGCCAGCAGCTTGGGGCGGACAGACTCCTACGAGCAGTACTTC
>TRBJ2-7|TRBV4-2|-|-
CASSLSGAYEQYF
TGTGCCAGCAGCTTATCAGGGGCCTACGAGCAGTACTTC
>TRBJ2-2|TRBV19|-|-
CASTSVAMNTGELFF
TGTGCCAGTACCTCGGTCGCTATGAACACCGGGGAGCTGTTTTTT
>TRBJ2-7|TRBV30|-|-
CAWSLATYEQYF
TGTGCCTGGAGCCTAGCCACCTACGAGCAGTACTTC
>TRBJ1-1|TRBV18|-|-
CASSPGRGDTEAFF
TGTGCCAGCTCACCAGGCAGGGGCGACACTGAAGCTTTCTTT
>TRBJ1-4|TRBV27|-|-
CASSPGWGGVEKLFF
TGTGCCAGCAGCCCCGGGTGGGGGGGTGTTGAAAAACTGTTTTTT
>TRBJ2-5|TRBV6-6|-|-
CASGMVGETQYF
TGTGCCAGCGGTATGGTGGGGGAGACCCAGTACTTC
>TRBJ2-1|TRBV9|-|-
CASSVATGDEQFF
TGTGCCAGCAGCGTAGCTACGGGGGATGAGCAGTTCTTC
>TRBJ2-5|TRBV6-4|-|TRBD2
CASSDSYGTSGKETQYF
TGTGCCAGCAGTGACTCTTACGGGACTAGCGGGAAAGAGACCCAGTACTTC
>TRBJ1-2|TRBV11-2|once|-
CASSSPGRRLGGYTF
TGTGCCAGCAGCTCGCCTGGACGGCGTCTAGGAGGCTACACCTTC
>TRBJ2-2|TRBV7-2|-|-
CASSPETNTGELFF
TGTGCCAGCAGCCCCGAGACGAACACCGGGGAGCTGTTTTTT
>TRBJ2-3|TRBV5-1|-|TRBD2
CASSYGTSGYTDTQYF
TGCGCCAGCAGCTATGGGACTAGCGGATACACAGATACGCAGTATTTT
>TRBJ1-5|TRBV6-1|-|-
CASSDSFNQPQHF
TGTGCCAGCAGTGACAGTTTCAATCAGCCCCAGCATTTT
>TRBJ1-3|TRBV7-9|-|-
CASSLVVRGKGNTIYF
TGTGCCAGCAGCTTAGTGGTCAGAGGTAAAGGAAACACCATATATTTT
>TRBJ2-7|TRBV4-1|-|TRBD2
CASSRIIAGYSYEQYF
TGCGCCAGCAGCCGGATAATAGCGGGTTACTCCTACGAGCAGTACTTC
>TRBJ2-7|TRBV19|few|TRBD1
CATKRGQGNSYEQYF
TGTGCCACGAAGCGGGGACAGGGGAACTCCTACGAGCAGTACTTC
>TRBJ1-2|TRBV6-6|once|TRBD1
CASSPRDRALYGYTF
TGTGCCAGCAGTCCAAGGGACAGAGCACTTTATGGCTACACCTTC
>TRBJ1-1|TRBV5-1|-|-
CASSSQENTEAFF
TGCGCCAGCAGCTCACAGGAGAACACTGAAGCTTTCTTT
>TRBJ1-1|TRBV5-1|-|-
CASSLMVGGGTEAFF
TGCGCCAGCAGCTTGATGGTCGGGGGTGGCACTGAAGCTTTCTTT
>TRBJ1-1|TRBV10-1|-|-
CASRAMVHTEAFF
TGCGCCAGCAGGGCTATGGTCCACACTGAAGCTTTCTTT
>TRBJ2-5|TRBV9|-|TRBD1
CASSVATGTGAQETQYF
TGTGCCAGCAGCGTAGCTACGGGTACAGGGGCCCAAGAGACCCAGTACTTC
>TRBJ2-4|TRBV2|-|-
CASSGTGILNIQYF
TGTGCCAGCAGTGGAACAGGGATCTTGAACATTCAGTACTTC
>TRBJ2-1|TRBV20-1|few|-
CSARTYNEQFF
TGCAGTGCTAGGACCTACAATGAGCAGTTCTTC
>TRBJ1-1|TRBV5-1|-|-
CASSLVSGVNTEAFF
TGCGCCAGCAGCTTGGTTTCAGGAGTGAACACTGAAGCTTTCTTT
>TRBJ2-5|TRBV7-6|-|-
CASSWMGTRVQETQYF
TGTGCCAGCAGCTGGATGGGAACTAGAGTACAAGAGACCCAGTACTTC
>TRBJ1-4|TRBV28|-|-
CASLPGGVREKLFF
TGTGCCTCCCTACCGGGTGGGGTCCGCGAAAAACTGTTTTTT